This TCR beta chain was found in a study of CD8+ T cells in alopecia areata. Broader study findings: For baseline CD8+ expansion, any link to response stays uncertain with one nonresponder. Affected scalp, especially in alopecia totalis/universalis, had a higher clonality than normal scalp did. A great number of expanded lesional clones endured in scalp and blood during tofacitinib.

Treatment indicated: oral pan-JAK inhibitor, 5-10 mg twice daily. Extraction of RNA preceded its reverse transcription into cDNA, which served as the sequencing template. Here immunoSEQ multiplex PCR was the method, and the copy in TCRdb shows in-frame clones only, minus some. The sample contains 200,000 to 250,000 clones, around 66% of which appear only once. Between the trimmed V and J ends, which lost 1 base and 3 bases, there was a span of 18 bases. Looked up from germline, CDR1 is GTSNPN and CDR2 is SVGIG (reference sequence). This CDR3 spans 16 amino acids. This clone appeared a few times. The antigen is unknown.

The sample here was CD4+ T cells sorted from blood, taken at week 4, from a patient treated with tofacitinib. The chain couples TRBV30 to TRBJ2-5; D may be TRBD2 (5 bases). The receptor was derived from a human donor with alopecia areata. Here the CDR3 reads CAWSGLRVSGKETQYF. The CDR3 DNA is TGTGCCTGGAGTGGACTAAGGGTATCGGGGAAAGAGACCCAGTACTTC.